What follows are 6 T cell receptor beta chains derived from one specimen sequenced in a study of cytomegalovirus exposure and HLA in healthy donors. PCR amplification relied on 60 Vbeta primers (plus 13 Jbeta primers). Sequenced by immunoSEQ multiplex PCR; TCRdb stores in-frame clones only, minus some. The data hold around 110,000 clones, with over 60% observed a single time. Specimen: PBMCs. These receptors all come from a man between 25 and 39 years old in good health and CMV-seropositive.

The genes are TRBV27 and TRBJ2-3, with D possibly being TRBD2 (6 bases). V was pared by 2 bases and J by 0 bases, with 9 bases between. Germline V gene lookup returns CDR1 MNHEY and CDR2 SMNVEV (reference sequence). This CDR3 spans 15 amino acids. The CDR3 here is CASSLAGRSTDTQYF. The CDR3 nucleotides read TGTGCCAGCAGTTTAGCGGGGCGGAGCACAGATACGCAGTATTTT.

The genes are TRBV28 and TRBJ2-1; the match to TRBD1 covers 7 bases. The V and J ends lost 6 bases and 3 bases, in that order; junction bases with no gene match: 5. Germline assignment: CDR1 MDHEN and CDR2 SYDVKM. The CDR3 consists of 14 residues. The CDR3 protein is CASRLAGGYNEQFF. For the CDR3, the DNA is TGTGCCAGCAGACTTGCAGGGGGCTACAATGAGCAGTTCTTC. The variable domain in full, with the rest retrieved from reference TRBV28 and TRBJ2-1, is DVKVTQSSRYLVKRTGEKVFLECVQDMDHENMFWYRQDPGLGLRLIYFSYDVKMKEKGDIPEGYSVSREKKERFSLILESASTNQTSMYLCASRLAGGYNEQFFGPGTRLTVL.

The chain combines TRBV7-7 with TRBJ2-7; TRBD1 matches at 7 bases. CDR1 and CDR2 (germline): SSHAT, FNYEAQ (reference sequence). This CDR3 has 14 residues. Losses at the gene ends were 5 bases for V and 7 bases for J; bases not matched to a gene: 11. The DNA of the CDR3 is TGTGCCAGCAGCCCGAATAAGGGGGCGCTTGAGCAGTACTTC. It translates to CASSPNKGALEQYF.

The rearrangement links TRBV10-2 to TRBJ1-1; D perhaps matches TRBD1 (6 bases). Germline loops: CDR1 WSHSY, CDR2 SAAADI. This CDR3 has 16 amino acids. V dropped 2 bases and J dropped 6 bases, with 19 bases sitting between them. This chain's CDR3 is CASSEQTGGRTAEAFF. CDR3 sequence (DNA): TGCGCCAGCAGTGAGCAGACAGGCGGACGGACCGCTGAAGCTTTCTTT.

The chain combines TRBV12-5 with TRBJ2-5; D unresolved. Germline V gene data show CDR1 as LGHNT and CDR2 as FRNRAP. The CDR3 length is 16 residues. The V gene lost 1 base and the J gene lost 2 bases, with 14 bases spanning the gap. The CDR3 sequence: CASGLGLGTQQETQYF. The CDR3 DNA reads as TGTGCTAGTGGTTTGGGACTCGGTACTCAGCAAGAGACCCAGTACTTC.

Ten or more counts support this clone. The V gene is TRBV5-1, the J gene TRBJ2-7; D is unresolved. CDR1 is SGHRS, CDR2 YFSETQ, per germline. The germline V and J ends were trimmed by 2 bases and 7 bases, with 16 bases remaining between them. The CDR3 length is 14 residues. CDR3 sequence (DNA): TGCGCCAGCAGCTTAGGTGTGGGTCCGCGGGAGCAGTACTTC. Protein product: CASSLGVGPREQYF.